Listed below are T cell receptor beta chains from one sample, sequenced in a study of T cells in Graves' hyperthyroidism and ophthalmopathy. TCRdb itself ran the multiplex PCR reads through MiXCR, one entry per CDR3 protein. Of some 370,000 distinct CDR3 sequences in the sample, roughly 15% were seen once. The sample taken for sequencing was blood. All receptors come from a woman aged 25-40 years with Graves' hyperthyroidism that later progressed to Graves' ophthalmopathy. The CDR3 runs from the conserved cysteine through the conserved F or W.

j_call v_call cdr3_aa
TRBJ2-7 TRBV11-2 CASKYYEQYF
TRBJ1-1 TRBV6-1 CASIDYVGITEAFF
TRBJ2-7 TRBV6-1 CASSGQGDSEQYF
TRBJ2-7 TRBV3-1 CASSQEGRELAGEPYEQYF
TRBJ2-1 TRBV27 CASRRDTYSSYNEQFF
TRBJ2-1 TRBV6-1 CASSYTAGEQFF
TRBJ2-7 TRBV20-1 CSASEVAGGRRYEQYF
TRBJ1-2 TRBV3-1 CASSQAGTGGGYTF
TRBJ2-7 TRBV25-1 CASSDNRVPYEQYF
TRBJ2-7 TRBV7-9 CASSSISSGPYEQYF
TRBJ1-2 TRBV5-1 CASSLGQGYTF
TRBJ1-5 TRBV28 CASSYPTGSQPQHF
TRBJ2-1 TRBV14 CASSQLAGSSYNEQFF
TRBJ2-2 TRBV7-6 CASSRRGQNGELFF
TRBJ2-1 TRBV5-1 CASSLAPWDRAPHEQFF
TRBJ1-3 TRBV29-1 CSASGRGNTIYF
TRBJ2-5 TRBV19 CASSTPGLAETQYF
TRBJ2-1 TRBV27 CASSLSFGLVAYNEQFF
TRBJ2-1 TRBV7-9 CASSSPESNEQFF
TRBJ2-5 TRBV20-1 CSAYSGRASGETQYF
TRBJ1-5 TRBV28 CASSLTQGSGNQPQHF
TRBJ2-3 TRBV2 CASSESRTGTDTQYF
TRBJ2-1 TRBV2 CASMHRAWGEQFF
TRBJ2-1 TRBV7-9 CASSLKLAGDNEQFF
TRBJ1-2 TRBV19 CASSIARAGNYGYTF
TRBJ2-4 TRBV7-2 CASSPGLAGILGDIQYF
TRBJ2-7 TRBV6-1 CASSESSDGSSEQYF
TRBJ2-1 TRBV28 CASRDLQRGEYNEQFF
TRBJ2-7 TRBV18 CASSVRGGGTYEQYF
TRBJ2-2 TRBV7-9 CASSLSRGRSNTGELFF
TRBJ1-3 TRBV3-1 CASSQDTTNTIYF
TRBJ2-3 TRBV12-3/TRBV12-4 CASSLVDVGTQYF
TRBJ2-1 TRBV11-2 CASSLPGTFPPTVGNEQFF
TRBJ2-7 TRBV6-1 CASSSGYYEQYF
TRBJ2-1 TRBV5-1 CASTEQGGYNEQFF
TRBJ1-6 TRBV4-1 CASSQGQPKRGSPLHF
TRBJ2-1 TRBV29-1 CSVEGIRGRRAYNEQFF
TRBJ2-5 TRBV2 CASGLTETQYF